This T cell receptor (beta chain) came from a study of cytomegalovirus exposure and HLA in healthy donors. Study-wide background: Earlier work reported 100 million or so unique TCR beta sequences from roughly 180 million T cells.

As concerns this clone: Its antigen remains unidentified.

PCR employed 60 Vbeta and 13 Jbeta primers. The data were produced by immunoSEQ multiplex PCR, yet TCRdb's version contains in-frame clones alone and is incomplete. Here the sample spans 98,000 or so clones, under 85% being singletons. The length of the CDR3 is 15 residues. V lost 1 base, J lost 1 base, and 11 bases lay in between. CDR1 and CDR2 (germline): LNHDA, SQIVND (reference sequence). Study-wide results and caveats: It was taken for granted in presence/absence analyses that sequencing depth across donors was roughly uniform. Most TCR sequences proved rare, with some public TCRs found in many donors. Because they were indistinguishable, some V segments, including TRBV6-2 and TRBV6-3, were excluded.

The chain links TRBV19 to TRBJ2-7, with D possibly being TRBD1 (7 bases). The sequence was collected from a man between 35 and 55 years old in good health and CMV-seronegative. The specimen sequenced was PBMCs. CDR3 bases: TGTGCCAGTAGTATAGTGGAGGGGGCGTCCTACGAGCAGTACTTC. This gives the protein CASSIVEGASYEQYF.